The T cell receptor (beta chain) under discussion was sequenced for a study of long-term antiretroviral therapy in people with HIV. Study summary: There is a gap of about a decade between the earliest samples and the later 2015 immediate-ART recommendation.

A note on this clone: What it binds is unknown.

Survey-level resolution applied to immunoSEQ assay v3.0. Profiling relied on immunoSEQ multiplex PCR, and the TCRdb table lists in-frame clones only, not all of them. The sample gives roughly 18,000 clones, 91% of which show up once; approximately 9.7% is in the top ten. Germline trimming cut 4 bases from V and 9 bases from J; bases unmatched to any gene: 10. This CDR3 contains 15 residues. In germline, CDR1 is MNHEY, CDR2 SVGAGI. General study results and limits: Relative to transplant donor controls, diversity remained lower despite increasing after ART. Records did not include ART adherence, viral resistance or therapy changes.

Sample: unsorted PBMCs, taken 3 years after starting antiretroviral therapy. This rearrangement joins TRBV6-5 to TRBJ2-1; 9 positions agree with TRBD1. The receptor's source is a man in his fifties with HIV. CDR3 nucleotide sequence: TGTGCCAGCAGTTCCGGGACAGGGTTTTCGGGTGAGCAGTTCTTC. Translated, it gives CASSSGTGFSGEQFF.